This TCR beta chain was retrieved from a study of PD-L1 blockade in urothelial cancer. Study-level information: It was at 3 weeks (second dose) and 6 weeks after treatment start that blood was analyzed.

This table comes from immunoSEQ multiplex PCR, and its TCRdb copy is limited to in-frame clones, with some not included. The data show tens of thousands of clones, under 90% seen once. The V and J ends lost 7 bases and 3 bases respectively, with 12 bases between them. Germline CDR1 reads SGHNT; CDR2 reads YYREEE (reference sequence). The CDR3 sequence is 13 residues long. Time point denoted: peripheral blood 6 weeks after treatment start. The diagnosis in patients was locally advanced or metastatic urothelial carcinoma. The starting material was PBMCs, obtained around atezolizumab (anti-PD-L1) treatment. The receptor was isolated from a man aged 65 to 85 with urothelial cancer. The chain employs TRBV5-4 and TRBJ2-3, with D possibly matching TRBD1 (5 bases). The CDR3 loop reads CASGRVGTDTQYF. In DNA, the CDR3 is TGTGCCAGCGGCAGGGTCGGAACAGATACGCAGTATTTT.